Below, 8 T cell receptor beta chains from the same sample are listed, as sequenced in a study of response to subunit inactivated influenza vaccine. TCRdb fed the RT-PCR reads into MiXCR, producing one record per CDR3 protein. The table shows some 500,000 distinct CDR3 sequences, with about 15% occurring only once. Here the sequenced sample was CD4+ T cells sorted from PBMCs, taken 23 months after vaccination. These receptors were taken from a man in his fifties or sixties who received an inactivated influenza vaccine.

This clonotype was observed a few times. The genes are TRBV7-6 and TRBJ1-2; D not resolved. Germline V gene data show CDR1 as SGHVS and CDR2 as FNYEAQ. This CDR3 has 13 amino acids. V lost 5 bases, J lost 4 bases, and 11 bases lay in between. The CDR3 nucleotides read TGTGCCAGCAGCGAAGGACTGTCCTATGGCTACACCTTC. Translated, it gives CASSEGLSYGYTF.

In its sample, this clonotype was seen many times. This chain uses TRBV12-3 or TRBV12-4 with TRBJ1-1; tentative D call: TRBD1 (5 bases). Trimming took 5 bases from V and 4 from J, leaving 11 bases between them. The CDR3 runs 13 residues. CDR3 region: CASSQGMGTEAFF. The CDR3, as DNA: TGTGCCAGCAGTCAGGGAATGGGCACTGAAGCTTTCTTT.

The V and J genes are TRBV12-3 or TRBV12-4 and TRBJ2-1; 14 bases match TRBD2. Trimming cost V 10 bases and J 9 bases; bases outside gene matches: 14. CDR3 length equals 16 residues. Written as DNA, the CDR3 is TGTGCCACCAGACCTCCGGGACTAGCGGGAGTGGTTGAGCAGTTCTTC. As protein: CATRPPGLAGVVEQFF.

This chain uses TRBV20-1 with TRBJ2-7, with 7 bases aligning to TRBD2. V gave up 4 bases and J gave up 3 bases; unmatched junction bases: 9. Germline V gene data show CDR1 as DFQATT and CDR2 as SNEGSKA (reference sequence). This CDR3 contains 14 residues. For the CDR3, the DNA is TGCAGTGCTACCGGTCGGGACTACCACTACGAGCAGTACTTC. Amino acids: CSATGRDYHYEQYF.

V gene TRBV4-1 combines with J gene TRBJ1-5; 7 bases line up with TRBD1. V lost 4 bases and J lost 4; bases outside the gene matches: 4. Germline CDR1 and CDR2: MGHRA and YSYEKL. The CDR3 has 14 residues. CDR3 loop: CASSLLGQNQPQHF. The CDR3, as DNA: TGCGCCAGCAGCCTGTTGGGACAGAATCAGCCCCAGCATTTT.

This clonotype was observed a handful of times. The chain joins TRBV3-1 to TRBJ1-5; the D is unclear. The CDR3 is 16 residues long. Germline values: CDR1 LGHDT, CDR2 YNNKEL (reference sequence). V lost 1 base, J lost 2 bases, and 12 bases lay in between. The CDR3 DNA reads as TGTGCCAGCAGCCAAGCAGGAGGGCAGGGCAATCAGCCCCAGCATTTT. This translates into CASSQAGGQGNQPQHF.

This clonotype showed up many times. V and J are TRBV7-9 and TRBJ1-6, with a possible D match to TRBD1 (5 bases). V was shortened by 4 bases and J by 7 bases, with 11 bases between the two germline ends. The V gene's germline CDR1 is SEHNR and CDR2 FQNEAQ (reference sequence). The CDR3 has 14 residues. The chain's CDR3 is CASSWGDFNSPLHF. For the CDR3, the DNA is TGTGCCAGCAGCTGGGGGGACTTCAATTCACCCCTCCACTTT.

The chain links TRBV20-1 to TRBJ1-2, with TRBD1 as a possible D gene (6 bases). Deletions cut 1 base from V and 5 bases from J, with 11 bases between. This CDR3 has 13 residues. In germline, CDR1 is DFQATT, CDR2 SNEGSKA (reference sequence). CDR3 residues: CSARVGQGYGYTF. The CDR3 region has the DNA TGCAGTGCTAGAGTTGGGCAGGGGTATGGCTACACCTTC.